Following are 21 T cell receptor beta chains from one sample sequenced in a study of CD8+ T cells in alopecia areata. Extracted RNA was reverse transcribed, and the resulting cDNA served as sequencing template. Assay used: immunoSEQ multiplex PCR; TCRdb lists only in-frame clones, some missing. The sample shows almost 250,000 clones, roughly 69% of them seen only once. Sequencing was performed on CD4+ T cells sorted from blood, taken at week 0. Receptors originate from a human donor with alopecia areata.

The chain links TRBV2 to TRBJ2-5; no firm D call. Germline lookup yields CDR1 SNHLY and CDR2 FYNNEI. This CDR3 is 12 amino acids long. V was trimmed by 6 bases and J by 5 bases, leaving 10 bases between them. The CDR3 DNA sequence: TGTGCCAGCAGGGTACAGTGGGAGACCCAGTACTTC. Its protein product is CASRVQWETQYF.

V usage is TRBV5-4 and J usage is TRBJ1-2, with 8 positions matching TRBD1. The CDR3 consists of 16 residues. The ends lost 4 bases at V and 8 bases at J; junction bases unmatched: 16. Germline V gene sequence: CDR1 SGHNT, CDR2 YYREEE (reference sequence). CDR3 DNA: TGTGCCAGCAGCCCCACCGGGACAGGCTCCAATCGGGGCTACACCTTC. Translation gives CASSPTGTGSNRGYTF.

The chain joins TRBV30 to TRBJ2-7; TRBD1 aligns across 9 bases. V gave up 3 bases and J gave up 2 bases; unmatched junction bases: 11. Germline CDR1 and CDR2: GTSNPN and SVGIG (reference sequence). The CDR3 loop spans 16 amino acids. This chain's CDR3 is CAWSAQGANPPYEQYF. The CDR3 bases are TGTGCCTGGAGCGCACAGGGGGCGAACCCCCCCTACGAGCAGTACTTC.

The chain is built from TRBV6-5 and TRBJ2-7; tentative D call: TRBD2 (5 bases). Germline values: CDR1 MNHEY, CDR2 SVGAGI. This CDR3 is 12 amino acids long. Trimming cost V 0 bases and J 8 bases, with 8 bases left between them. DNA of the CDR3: TGTGCCAGCAGTTACTCGACGGGGAAGCAGTACTTC. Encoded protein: CASSYSTGKQYF.

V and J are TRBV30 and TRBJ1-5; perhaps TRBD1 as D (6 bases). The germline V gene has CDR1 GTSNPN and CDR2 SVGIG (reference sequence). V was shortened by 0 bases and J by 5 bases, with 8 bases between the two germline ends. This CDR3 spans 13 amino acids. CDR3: CAWSVQGYQPQHF. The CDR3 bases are TGTGCCTGGAGTGTACAGGGTTATCAGCCCCAGCATTTT.

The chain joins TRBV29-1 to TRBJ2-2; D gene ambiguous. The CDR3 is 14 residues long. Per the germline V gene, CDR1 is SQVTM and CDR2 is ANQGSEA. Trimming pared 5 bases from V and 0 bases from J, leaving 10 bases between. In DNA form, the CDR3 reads TGCAGCGTTTCCCCGATAGCGAACACCGGGGAGCTGTTTTTT. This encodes CSVSPIANTGELFF.

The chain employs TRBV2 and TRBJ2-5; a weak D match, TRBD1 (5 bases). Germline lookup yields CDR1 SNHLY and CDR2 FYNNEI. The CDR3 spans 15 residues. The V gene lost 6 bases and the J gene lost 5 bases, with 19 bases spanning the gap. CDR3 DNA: TGTGCCAGCAGAACCCGACAGCGTACCGGGGAGACCCAGTACTTC. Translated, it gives CASRTRQRTGETQYF.

The CDR3 sequence is CASSFGPSKDEKLFF. The CDR3 coding sequence is TGTGCCAGCAGCTTCGGTCCCTCAAAGGATGAAAAACTGTTTTTT. The chain is built from TRBV9 and TRBJ1-4; D not resolved. The CDR3 totals 15 residues. Per germline, CDR1 SGDLS and CDR2 YYNGEE. V shed 4 bases and J shed 6 bases, with 16 bases lying between them.

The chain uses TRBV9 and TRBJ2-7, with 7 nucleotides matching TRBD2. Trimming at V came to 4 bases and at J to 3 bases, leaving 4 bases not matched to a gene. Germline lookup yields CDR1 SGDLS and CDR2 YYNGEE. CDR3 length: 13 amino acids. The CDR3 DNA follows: TGTGCCAGCAGCCCAGCGGGAAACTACGAGCAGTACTTC. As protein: CASSPAGNYEQYF.

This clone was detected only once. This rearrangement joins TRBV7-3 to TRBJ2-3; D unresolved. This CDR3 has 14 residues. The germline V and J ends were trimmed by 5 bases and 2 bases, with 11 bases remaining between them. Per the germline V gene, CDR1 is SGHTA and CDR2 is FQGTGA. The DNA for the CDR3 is TGTGCCAGCAGCCCGCCTGGGAACACAGATACGCAGTATTTT. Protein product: CASSPPGNTDTQYF.

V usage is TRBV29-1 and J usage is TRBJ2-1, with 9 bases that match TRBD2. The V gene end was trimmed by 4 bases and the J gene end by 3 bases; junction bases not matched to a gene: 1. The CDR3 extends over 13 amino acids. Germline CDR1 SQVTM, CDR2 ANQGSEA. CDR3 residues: CSVGRGGYNEQFF. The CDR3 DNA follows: TGCAGCGTTGGGCGGGGGGGCTACAATGAGCAGTTCTTC.

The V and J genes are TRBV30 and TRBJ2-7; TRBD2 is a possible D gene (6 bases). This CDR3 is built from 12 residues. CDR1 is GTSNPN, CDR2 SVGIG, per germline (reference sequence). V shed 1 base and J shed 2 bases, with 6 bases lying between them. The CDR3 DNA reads TGTGCCTGGAGTGGACTAGCCTACGAGCAGTACTTC. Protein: CAWSGLAYEQYF.

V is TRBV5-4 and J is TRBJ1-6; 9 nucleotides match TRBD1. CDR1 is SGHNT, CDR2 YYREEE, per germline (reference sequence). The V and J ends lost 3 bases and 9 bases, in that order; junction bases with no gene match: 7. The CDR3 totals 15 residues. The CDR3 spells CASSSQDRGRSPLHF. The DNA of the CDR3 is TGTGCCAGCAGCTCTCAGGACAGGGGCCGTTCACCCCTCCACTTT.

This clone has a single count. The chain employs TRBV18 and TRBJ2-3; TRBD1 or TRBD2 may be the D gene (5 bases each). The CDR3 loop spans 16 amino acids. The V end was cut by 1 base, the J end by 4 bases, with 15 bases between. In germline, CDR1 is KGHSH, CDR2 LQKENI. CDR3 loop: CASSPLNSRGADTQYF. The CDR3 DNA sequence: TGTGCCAGCTCACCACTGAATAGCCGAGGGGCAGATACGCAGTATTTT.

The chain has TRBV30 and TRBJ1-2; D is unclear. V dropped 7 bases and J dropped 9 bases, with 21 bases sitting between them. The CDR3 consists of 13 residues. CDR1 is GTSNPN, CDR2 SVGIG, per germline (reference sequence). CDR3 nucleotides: TGTGCCTCCACCGCGGCTGCCAACCTTCGCTACACCTTC. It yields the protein CASTAAANLRYTF.

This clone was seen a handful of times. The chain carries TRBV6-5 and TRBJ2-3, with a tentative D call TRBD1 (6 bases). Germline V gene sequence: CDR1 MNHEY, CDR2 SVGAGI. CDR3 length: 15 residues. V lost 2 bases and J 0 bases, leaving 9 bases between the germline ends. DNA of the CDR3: TGTGCCAGCAGTTACATGGGGGCCAGCACAGATACGCAGTATTTT. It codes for CASSYMGASTDTQYF.

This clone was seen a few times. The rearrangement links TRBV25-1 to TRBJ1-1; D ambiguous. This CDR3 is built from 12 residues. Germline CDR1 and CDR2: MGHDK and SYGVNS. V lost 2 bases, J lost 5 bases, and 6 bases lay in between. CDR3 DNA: TGTGCCAGCAGTGAAGGAATGACTGAAGCTTTCTTT. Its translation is CASSEGMTEAFF. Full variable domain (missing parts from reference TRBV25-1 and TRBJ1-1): EADIYQTPRYLVIGTGKKITLECSQTMGHDKMYWYQQDPGMELHLIHYSYGVNSTEKGDLSSESTVSRIRTEHFPLTLESARPSHTSQYLCASSEGMTEAFFGQGTRLTVV.

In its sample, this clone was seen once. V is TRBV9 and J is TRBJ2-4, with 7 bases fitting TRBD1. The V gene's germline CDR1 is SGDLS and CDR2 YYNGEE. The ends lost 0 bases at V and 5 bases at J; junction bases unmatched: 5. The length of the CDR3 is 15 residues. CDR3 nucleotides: TGTGCCAGCAGCGTAGGGACAGGCGCCCAAAACATTCAGTACTTC. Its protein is CASSVGTGAQNIQYF.

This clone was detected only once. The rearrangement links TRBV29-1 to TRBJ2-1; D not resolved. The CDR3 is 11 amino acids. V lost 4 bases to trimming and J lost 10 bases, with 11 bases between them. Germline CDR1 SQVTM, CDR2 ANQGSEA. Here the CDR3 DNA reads TGCAGCGTTGTAGCTGTAGGCGAGCAGTTCTTC. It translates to CSVVAVGEQFF.

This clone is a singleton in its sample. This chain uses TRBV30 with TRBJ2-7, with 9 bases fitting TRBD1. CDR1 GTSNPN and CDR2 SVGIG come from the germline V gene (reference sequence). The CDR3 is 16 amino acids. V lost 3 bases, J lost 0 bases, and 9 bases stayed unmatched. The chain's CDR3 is CAWSYKQGALSYEQYF. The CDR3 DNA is TGTGCCTGGAGCTATAAACAGGGGGCCCTCTCCTACGAGCAGTACTTC.

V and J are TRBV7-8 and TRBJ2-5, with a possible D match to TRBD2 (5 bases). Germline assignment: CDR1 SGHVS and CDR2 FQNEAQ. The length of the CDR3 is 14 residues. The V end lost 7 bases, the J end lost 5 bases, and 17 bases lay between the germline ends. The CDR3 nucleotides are TGTGCCAGCACCAGGCGGGCCGCAAGGGAGACCCAGTACTTC. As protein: CASTRRAARETQYF.